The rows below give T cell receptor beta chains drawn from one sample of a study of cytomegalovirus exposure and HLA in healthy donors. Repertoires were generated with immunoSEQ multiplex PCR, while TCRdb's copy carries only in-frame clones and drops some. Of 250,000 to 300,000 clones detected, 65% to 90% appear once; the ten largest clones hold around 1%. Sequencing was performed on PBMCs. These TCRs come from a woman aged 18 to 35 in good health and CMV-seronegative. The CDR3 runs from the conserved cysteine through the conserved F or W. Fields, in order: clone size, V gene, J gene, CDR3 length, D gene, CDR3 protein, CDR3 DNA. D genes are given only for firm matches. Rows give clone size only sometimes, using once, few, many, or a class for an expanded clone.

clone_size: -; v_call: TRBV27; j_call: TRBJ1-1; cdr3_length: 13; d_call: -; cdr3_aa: CASRRQLNTEAFF; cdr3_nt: TGTGCCAGCAGGAGACAGTTGAACACTGAAGCTTTCTTT
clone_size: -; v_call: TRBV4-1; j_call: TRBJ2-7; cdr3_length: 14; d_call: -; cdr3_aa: CASSPNAQGYEQYF; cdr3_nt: TGCGCCAGCAGCCCAAACGCACAGGGCTACGAGCAGTACTTC
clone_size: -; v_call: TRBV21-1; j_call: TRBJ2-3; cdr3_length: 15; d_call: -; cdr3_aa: CASSKTSGPTDTQYF; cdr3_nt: TGTGCCAGCAGCAAAACTAGCGGACCTACAGATACGCAGTATTTT
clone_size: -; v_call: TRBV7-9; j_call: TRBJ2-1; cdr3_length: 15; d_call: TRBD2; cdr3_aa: CASSPGGTNGYKQFF; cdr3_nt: TGTGCCAGCAGCCCCGGAGGGACTAACGGGTATAAGCAGTTCTTC
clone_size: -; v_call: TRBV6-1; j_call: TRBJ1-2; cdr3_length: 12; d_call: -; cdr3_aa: CASSERQYGYTF; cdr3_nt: TGTGCCAGCAGTGAACGACAGTATGGCTACACCTTC
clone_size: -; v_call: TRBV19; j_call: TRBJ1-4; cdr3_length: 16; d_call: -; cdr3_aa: CASSITAAATNEKLFF; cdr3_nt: TGTGCCAGTAGTATAACGGCGGCCGCAACTAATGAAAAACTGTTTTTT
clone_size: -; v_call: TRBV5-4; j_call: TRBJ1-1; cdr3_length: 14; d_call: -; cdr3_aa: CASSSIGGGTEAFF; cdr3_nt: TGTGCCAGCAGCTCGATCGGGGGGGGCACTGAAGCTTTCTTT
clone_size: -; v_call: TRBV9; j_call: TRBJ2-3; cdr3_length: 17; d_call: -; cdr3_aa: CASSVPSSPTGTDTQYF; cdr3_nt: TGTGCCAGCAGCGTCCCCTCGAGTCCTACTGGCACAGATACGCAGTATTTT
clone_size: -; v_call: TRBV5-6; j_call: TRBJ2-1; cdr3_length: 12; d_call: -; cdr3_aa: CASSLGRNEQFF; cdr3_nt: TGTGCCAGCAGCTTGGGGCGGAATGAGCAGTTCTTC
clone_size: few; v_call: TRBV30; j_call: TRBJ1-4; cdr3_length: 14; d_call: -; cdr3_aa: CAWSHRVGNEKLFF; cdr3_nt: TGTGCCTGGAGCCACAGGGTGGGTAACGAAAAACTGTTTTTT
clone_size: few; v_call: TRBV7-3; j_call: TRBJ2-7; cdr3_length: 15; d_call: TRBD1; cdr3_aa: CASSLTATGGGEQYF; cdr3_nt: TGTGCCAGCAGCTTAACGGCGACAGGGGGTGGCGAGCAGTACTTC
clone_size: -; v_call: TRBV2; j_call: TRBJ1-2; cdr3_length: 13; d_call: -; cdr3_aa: CASTPGSSYGYTF; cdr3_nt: TGTGCCAGCACTCCGGGATCGAGCTATGGCTACACCTTC
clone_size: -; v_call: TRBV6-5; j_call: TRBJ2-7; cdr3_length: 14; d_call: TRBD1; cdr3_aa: CASSIERGPYEQYF; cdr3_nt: TGTGCCAGCAGTATTGAGAGGGGGCCCTACGAGCAGTACTTC
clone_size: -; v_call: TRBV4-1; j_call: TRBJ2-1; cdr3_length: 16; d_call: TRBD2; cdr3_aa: CASRPLGLAAFNEQFF; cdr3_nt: TGCGCCAGCAGACCCCTGGGACTAGCGGCCTTTAATGAGCAGTTCTTC
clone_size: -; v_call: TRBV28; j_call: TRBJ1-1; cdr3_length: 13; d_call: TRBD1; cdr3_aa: CASNPGGRTEAFF; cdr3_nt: TGTGCCAGCAACCCAGGGGGCCGGACTGAAGCTTTCTTT
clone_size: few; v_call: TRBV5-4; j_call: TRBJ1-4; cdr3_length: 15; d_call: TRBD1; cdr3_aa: CASSLNRDSGEKLFF; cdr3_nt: TGTGCCAGCAGCTTGAACCGGGACAGCGGCGAAAAACTGTTTTTT
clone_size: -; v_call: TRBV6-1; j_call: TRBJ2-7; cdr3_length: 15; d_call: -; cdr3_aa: CASSVDRLSSYEQYF; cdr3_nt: TGTGCCAGCAGTGTCGACAGACTCAGCTCCTACGAGCAGTACTTC
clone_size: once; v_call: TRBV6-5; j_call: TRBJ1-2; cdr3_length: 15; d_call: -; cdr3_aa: CASSYKPRGSYGYTF; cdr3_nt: TGTGCCAGCAGTTACAAACCCAGGGGTTCCTATGGCTACACCTTC
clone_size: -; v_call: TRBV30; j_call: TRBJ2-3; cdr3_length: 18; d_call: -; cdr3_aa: CAWSRSVKTMFSTDTQYF; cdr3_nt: TGTGCCTGGAGTCGTTCCGTTAAGACTATGTTCAGCACAGATACGCAGTATTTT
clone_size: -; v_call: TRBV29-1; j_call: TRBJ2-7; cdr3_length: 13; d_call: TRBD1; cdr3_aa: CSVESGQAYEQYF; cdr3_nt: TGCAGCGTTGAGAGCGGACAGGCCTACGAGCAGTACTTC
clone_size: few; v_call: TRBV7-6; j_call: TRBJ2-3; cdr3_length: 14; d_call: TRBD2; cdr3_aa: CASSLGAGGDTQYF; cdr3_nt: TGTGCCAGCAGCTTAGGAGCGGGAGGAGATACGCAGTATTTT
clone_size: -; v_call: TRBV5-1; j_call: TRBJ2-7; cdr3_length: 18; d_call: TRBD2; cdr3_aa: CASSPTWVGRERIYEQYF; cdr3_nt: TGCGCCAGCAGCCCGACCTGGGTTGGGCGGGAGAGGATCTACGAGCAGTACTTC
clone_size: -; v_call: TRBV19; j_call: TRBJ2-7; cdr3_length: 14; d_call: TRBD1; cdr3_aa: CASSATGGTYEQYF; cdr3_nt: TGTGCCAGTAGTGCGACAGGGGGCACCTACGAGCAGTACTTC
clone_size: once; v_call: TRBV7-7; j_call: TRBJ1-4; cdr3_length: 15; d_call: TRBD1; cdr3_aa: CASSPRTGLNEKLFF; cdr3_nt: TGTGCCAGCAGCCCTCGGACAGGCCTTAATGAAAAACTGTTTTTT
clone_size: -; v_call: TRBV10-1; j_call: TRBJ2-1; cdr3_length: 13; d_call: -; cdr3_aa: CASSAQMDNEQFF; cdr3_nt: TGCGCCAGCAGTGCACAGATGGACAATGAGCAGTTCTTC
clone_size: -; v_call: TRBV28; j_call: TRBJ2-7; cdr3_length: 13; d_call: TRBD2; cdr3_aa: CASRGGEVYEQYF; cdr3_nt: TGTGCCAGCAGGGGGGGGGAAGTGTACGAGCAGTACTTC
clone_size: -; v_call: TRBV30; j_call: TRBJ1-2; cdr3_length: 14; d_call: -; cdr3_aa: CAWSPGVLNYGYTF; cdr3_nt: TGTGCCTGGAGTCCCGGGGTACTTAACTATGGCTACACCTTC
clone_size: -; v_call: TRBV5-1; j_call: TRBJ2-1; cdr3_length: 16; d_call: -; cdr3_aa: CASSPENRDSPNEQFF; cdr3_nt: TGCGCCAGCAGCCCGGAAAACCGGGACTCCCCCAATGAGCAGTTCTTC
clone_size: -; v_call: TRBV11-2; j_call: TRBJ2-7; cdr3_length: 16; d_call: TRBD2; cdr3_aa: CASSSRRAGGPYEQYF; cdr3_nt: TGTGCCAGCAGCTCCCGGAGGGCGGGAGGGCCCTACGAGCAGTACTTC
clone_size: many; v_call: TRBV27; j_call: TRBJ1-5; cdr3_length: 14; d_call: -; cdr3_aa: CASSFGGGEQPQHF; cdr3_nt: TGTGCCAGCAGTTTCGGGGGGGGTGAACAGCCCCAGCATTTT
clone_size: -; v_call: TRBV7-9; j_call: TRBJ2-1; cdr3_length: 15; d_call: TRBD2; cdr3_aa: CASSRNSGGLNEQFF; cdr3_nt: TGTGCCAGCAGCCGAAATAGCGGGGGGCTTAATGAGCAGTTCTTC
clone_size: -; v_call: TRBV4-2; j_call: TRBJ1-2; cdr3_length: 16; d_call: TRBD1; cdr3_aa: CASSQETQGGDYGYTF; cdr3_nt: TGTGCCAGCAGCCAAGAAACACAGGGGGGAGACTATGGCTACACCTTC
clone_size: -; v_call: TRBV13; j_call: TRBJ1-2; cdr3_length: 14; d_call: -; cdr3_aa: CASSPRTANYGYTF; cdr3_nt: TGTGCCAGCAGCCCCAGGACAGCTAACTATGGCTACACCTTC